The present T cell receptor (beta chain) was sequenced within a study of early T cells in non-severe SARS-CoV-2 infection. Study-wide results and caveats: Anti-spike CD8 specificities were favored by VDJdb matching, whose results missed private and CD4 specificities.

On this clonotype: The antigen remains unidentified.

Germline V CDR1 and CDR2: DFQATT, SNEGSKA (reference sequence). With V trimmed by 4 bases and J by 4 bases, 8 bases remained unmatched. This CDR3 is 16 amino acids long. TCRdb ran MiXCR on the 5' RACE reads and lists one entry per CDR3 protein. The sample includes nearly 90,000 distinct CDR3 sequences, approximately 14% of them seen just once. The TCR sequence derives from an adult who was a healthcare worker with PCR-confirmed SARS-CoV-2 infection or an uninfected control (not recorded which). This chain joins TRBV20-1 and TRBJ2-3; TRBD2 aligns across 13 bases. The specimen sequenced was whole blood. This CDR3 reads CSATPLAGGPADTQYF. The CDR3 region has the DNA TGCAGTGCTACTCCACTAGCGGGAGGGCCTGCAGATACGCAGTATTTT.